The 26 T cell receptor beta chains reported below all come from one sample, sequenced in a study of T cells in Graves' hyperthyroidism and ophthalmopathy. Amplification targeted TCR beta CDR3 regions from RNA transcripts. First-round RT-PCR targeting the TCR CDR3 was performed with the HTBI primer set. MiXCR was run by TCRdb on the multiplex PCR reads, yielding one entry per CDR3 protein. In the table there are fewer than 400,000 distinct CDR3 sequences, about 15% of which are singletons. Sequences were obtained from blood. The receptors shown here come from a woman between 18 and 29 years old with Graves' hyperthyroidism that later progressed to Graves' ophthalmopathy.

This clonotype has at least ten counts. Here the CDR3 DNA reads TGTGCCAGCAGTTCGACTCAGAATTACTACAATGAGCAGTTCTTC. Translation gives CASSSTQNYYNEQFF. J is TRBJ2-1 and V is TRBV6-2 or TRBV6-3, with no clear D. The CDR3 runs to 15 residues. V lost 4 bases and J lost 3, with 13 bases in between. The germline V gene has CDR1 MNHEY and CDR2 SVGEGT.

This clonotype was counted at least ten times. The V and J genes are TRBV12-3 or TRBV12-4 and TRBJ2-7; 11 positions agree with TRBD2. CDR3 length equals 15 residues. V lost 5 bases to trimming and J lost 2 bases; unmatched junction nucleotides: 5. CDR3 sequence (DNA): TGTGCCAGCAGTCCAGAACTAGCGGGAGCCTACGAGCAGTACTTC. It is translated as CASSPELAGAYEQYF.

This clonotype came up many times. The chain joins TRBV2 to TRBJ2-7, with D unclear. The CDR3 has 14 amino acids. Germline CDR1 and CDR2: SNHLY and FYNNEI. Trimming removed 7 bases at V and 0 bases at J, with 13 bases between. The chain's CDR3 is CASKWTGSSYEQYF. CDR3 DNA sequence: TGTGCCAGCAAGTGGACGGGCAGCTCCTACGAGCAGTACTTC.

This clonotype was recorded at least ten times. The V call is TRBV12-3 or TRBV12-4, the J call TRBJ1-2, with no clear D. The CDR3 extends over 11 amino acids. V was cut by 4 bases and J by 5 bases, with 5 bases left in between. The CDR3 loop reads CASSSPYGYTF. As DNA, the CDR3 is TGTGCCAGCAGTTCTCCTTATGGCTACACCTTC.

This clonotype was counted between two and nine times. CDR3 coding DNA: TGTGCCAGCACCCTAACCCCTGGGACAGTGGCCTATGGCTACACCTTC. Amino acid sequence: CASTLTPGTVAYGYTF. The chain couples TRBV6-1 to TRBJ1-2; 7 bases fit TRBD1. In germline, CDR1 is MNHNS, CDR2 SASEGT. Trimming took 7 bases from V and 4 from J; bases not matched to a gene: 15. The CDR3 has 16 amino acids.

This clonotype came up a few times. The CDR3 region is CASSVQGWSYEQYF. CDR3 nucleotide sequence: TGTGCCAGTAGTGTTCAGGGGTGGTCCTACGAGCAGTACTTC. V usage is TRBV19 and J usage is TRBJ2-7; D possibly corresponds to TRBD1 (6 bases). The CDR3 covers 14 residues. The germline V gene encodes CDR1 LNHDA and CDR2 SQIVND (reference sequence). Trimming cost V 5 bases and J 1 base, with 12 bases left between them.

This clonotype was picked up a small number of times. A junction boundary mismatches the germline segment, possibly from a read error. This chain uses TRBV27 with TRBJ1-1; D is uncertain. Germline CDR1 MNHEY, CDR2 SMNVEV (reference sequence). This CDR3 spans 13 amino acids. CDR3 in amino acids: CASSQNTNSEAFF. CDR3 bases: TGTGCCAGCAGTCAGAATACGAACTCTGAAGCTTTCTTT.

The CDR3 sequence is CASSPLMGRGVSSGANVLTF. The CDR3 nucleotides read TGCGCCAGCAGCCCCTTAATGGGCAGGGGCGTATCCTCTGGGGCCAACGTCCTGACTTTC. This chain connects TRBV4-1 to TRBJ2-6; a possible D gene is TRBD1 (6 bases). V shed 4 bases and J shed 0 bases, with 22 bases lying between them. The CDR3 loop spans 20 amino acids. In germline, CDR1 is MGHRA, CDR2 YSYEKL.

As concerns this clonotype: It may be a read error: a sequence one base away is much more abundant. The chain uses TRBV5-1 and TRBJ1-6; TRBD1 might be the D (5 bases). The CDR3 totals 16 residues. Germline loops: CDR1 SGHRS, CDR2 YFSETQ. The CDR3 is CTSSLQGGTAGSLLHF. The CDR3 region has the DNA TGCACCAGCAGCTTGCAAGGCGGGACTGCCGGTTCGCTCCTCCACTTT.

The genes are TRBV10-3 and TRBJ2-1; 8 bases fit TRBD1. The CDR3 runs to 14 residues. Trimming removed 8 bases from V and 4 bases from J; junction bases left unmatched: 7. From germline, CDR1 is ENHRY and CDR2 SYGVKD. The CDR3 is CAIGGRTGYNEQFF. In DNA form, the CDR3 reads TGTGCCATCGGTGGAAGGACAGGGTACAATGAGCAGTTCTTC.

This clonotype was counted at least ten times. The rearrangement uses TRBV28 and TRBJ2-1; 9 bases map to TRBD2. V was clipped by 2 bases and J by 8 bases; unmatched bases: 10. Germline CDR1 is MDHEN and CDR2 is SYDVKM. This CDR3 spans 16 amino acids. CDR3 sequence (DNA): TGTGCCAGCAGTTTAATAGGAGCGGGAGGAAACGATGAGCAGTTCTTC. Residues: CASSLIGAGGNDEQFF.

In this sample, this clonotype turned up many times. The chain's CDR3 is CASSQGVGGVTETQYF. The CDR3 coding sequence is TGTGCCAGCAGCCAAGGTGTTGGGGGCGTGACAGAGACCCAGTACTTC. The chain carries TRBV14 and TRBJ2-5, with TRBD1 as a possible D gene (6 bases). CDR3 size: 16 residues. Germline-derived CDR1 and CDR2 are SGHDN and FVKESK. The ends were cut back, 1 base at V and 4 bases at J, with 16 bases in the middle.

This clonotype came up many times. The genes are TRBV20-1 and TRBJ2-5; 12 bases agree with TRBD2. Germline V gene data show CDR1 as DFQATT and CDR2 as SNEGSKA (reference sequence). There are 16 residues in the CDR3. Trimming removed 6 bases from V and 4 bases from J; junction bases left unmatched: 12. The CDR3 spells CSARTSGALGGETQYF. As DNA, the CDR3 is TGCAGTGCCCGGACTAGCGGGGCACTTGGGGGAGAGACCCAGTACTTC.

V gene TRBV7-9 combines with J gene TRBJ1-1; weak D call: TRBD1 (5 bases). CDR1 and CDR2 from the germline V gene are SEHNR and FQNEAQ (reference sequence). Trimming removed 3 bases at V and 6 bases at J, with 20 bases between. The CDR3 is 16 amino acids. The CDR3 protein is CASSFIRPTGLPEAFF. The CDR3 bases are TGTGCCAGCAGCTTTATAAGACCAACAGGCTTACCTGAAGCTTTCTTT.

V and J are TRBV6-5 and TRBJ2-7, with a weak D call TRBD1 (5 bases). The V end was cut by 0 bases, the J end by 2 bases, with 8 bases between. The CDR3 has 14 amino acids. Germline-derived CDR1 and CDR2 are MNHEY and SVGAGI. Here the CDR3 DNA reads TGTGCCAGCAGTTACTCGACAGACGCCTACGAGCAGTACTTC. It yields the protein CASSYSTDAYEQYF.

This clonotype was seen ten or more times. V is TRBV27 and J is TRBJ1-6; D possibly corresponds to TRBD1 (5 bases). CDR3 length: 13 amino acids. Germline CDR1 is MNHEY and CDR2 is SMNVEV (reference sequence). V was shortened by 11 bases and J by 7 bases, with 15 bases between the two germline ends. CDR3: CAVIRVQNSPLHF. The CDR3 DNA reads TGTGCCGTAATCAGGGTGCAGAATTCACCCCTCCACTTT.

This CDR3 is CASSFQRDFGGTDTQYF. As DNA, the CDR3 is TGCGCCAGCAGCTTCCAGCGAGACTTCGGTGGCACAGATACGCAGTATTTT. This sequence joins TRBV5-1 and TRBJ2-3; D is ambiguous. The CDR3 loop spans 17 amino acids. Per the germline V gene, CDR1 is SGHRS and CDR2 is YFSETQ. V was shortened by 2 bases and J by 1 base, with 17 bases between the two germline ends.

At least ten counts were recorded for this clonotype. The junction does not match germline at one end; this may be a read error. CDR3 bases: TGTGCCAGCAGCGTAGAGGCAGGGGGGAACGCTGAAGCTTTCTTT. Its protein product is CASSVEAGGNAEAFF. The chain employs TRBV9 and TRBJ1-1, with TRBD1 matching 7 bases. There are 15 residues in the CDR3. The germline gives CDR1 SGDLS, CDR2 YYNGEE.

There are many counts of this clonotype. This sequence joins TRBV11-2 and TRBJ2-7, with 14 bases aligning to TRBD2. V was clipped by 3 bases and J by 6 bases; unmatched bases: 10. CDR1 SGHAT and CDR2 FQNNGV come from the germline V gene. The CDR3 totals 17 residues. CDR3 nucleotide sequence: TGTGCCAGCAGCTTCGGGACTAGCGGGAGTATCCTGCGCGAGCAGTACTTC. Its translation is CASSFGTSGSILREQYF.

In this sample, this clonotype turned up a few times. V is TRBV5-6 and J is TRBJ2-5; 15 bases agree with TRBD2. The CDR3 has 14 amino acids. Germline trimming cut 7 bases from V and 5 bases from J; bases unmatched to any gene: 3. CDR1 is SGHDT, CDR2 YYEEEE, per germline. The CDR3 loop is CASGGTSGGETQYF. The CDR3 coding sequence is TGTGCCAGCGGTGGGACTAGCGGGGGGGAGACCCAGTACTTC.

Concerning this clonotype itself: A much more abundant neighbour one base away suggests this may be a read error. V gene TRBV5-1 combines with J gene TRBJ1-1; D might be TRBD1 (5 bases). From germline, CDR1 is SGHRS and CDR2 YFSETQ. The CDR3 is made up of 15 amino acids. The CDR3 nucleotides are TGCGCCAGCAGCTTGACGGGACGCACGAACACTGAAACTTTCTTT. Translating gives CASSLTGRTNTETFF.

Points on this clonotype: A read error may be the cause here, since a much bigger clone is one base away. The chain uses TRBV18 and TRBJ2-7; the match to TRBD1 covers 9 bases. CDR1 is KGHSH, CDR2 LQKENI, per germline. This CDR3 has 13 residues. The chain's CDR3 is CASSADRGYERYF. CDR3 bases: TGTGCCAGCTCAGCGGACAGGGGCTACGAGCGGTACTTC.

This clonotype was picked up many times. The genes are TRBV28 and TRBJ1-2; maybe TRBD1 (5 bases). In germline, CDR1 is MDHEN, CDR2 SYDVKM. Trimming pared 4 bases from V and 8 bases from J, leaving 11 bases between. The CDR3 length is 12 residues. CDR3 sequence: CASSYRGGGYTF. CDR3 DNA: TGTGCCAGCAGTTATAGGGGAGGAGGCTACACCTTC.

This clonotype was counted ten times or more. V gene TRBV20-1 combines with J gene TRBJ1-1; 7 bases match TRBD1. Unmatched junction bases numbered 6, after V lost 7 bases and J lost 1 base. Germline V lookup: CDR1 DFQATT, CDR2 SNEGSKA (reference sequence). The CDR3 length is 13 residues. This CDR3 is CSGTQGPNTEAFF. The CDR3, as DNA: TGCAGTGGAACACAGGGGCCGAACACTGAAGCTTTCTTT.

CDR3 residues: CASSVGSGSQNEQFF. The CDR3 DNA is TGTGCCAGCAGCGTAGGTAGCGGGAGCCAGAATGAGCAGTTCTTC. The V call is TRBV9, the J call TRBJ2-1; 9 positions match TRBD2. The CDR3 length is 15 residues. Losses at the gene ends were 0 bases for V and 7 bases for J; bases not matched to a gene: 5. Germline lookup yields CDR1 SGDLS and CDR2 YYNGEE.

This clonotype was observed at least ten times. The V and J genes are TRBV12-3 or TRBV12-4 and TRBJ2-3; D possibly corresponds to TRBD1 (5 bases). CDR3 length: 14 amino acids. V dropped 4 bases and J dropped 2 bases, with 10 bases sitting between them. This chain's CDR3 is CASSYRINTDTQYF. DNA of the CDR3: TGTGCCAGCAGTTACAGGATAAACACAGATACGCAGTATTTT.